These 22 T cell receptor beta chains were sequenced from one sample in a study of T cell repertoires in cytomegalovirus infection. MiXCR, run by TCRdb on the reads, gives a single entry per CDR3 protein. The table lists more than 150,000 distinct CDR3 sequences, about 20% of them singletons, with about 3% in the top ten. Sequences were obtained from PBMCs. These receptors all stem from a human donor in good health (CMV status not recorded). Some clones in this sample may be carry-over from other donors' samples.

This clonotype has ten or more counts. The chain combines TRBV7-9 with TRBJ2-7; 8 nucleotides align to TRBD1. Germline V gives CDR1 SEHNR, CDR2 FQNEAQ (reference sequence). This CDR3 is built from 14 residues. V lost 4 bases and J lost 2; bases outside the gene matches: 4. The CDR3 nucleotides read TGTGCCAGCAGCTCCGGACAGGGACCCTACGAGCAGTACTTC. As protein: CASSSGQGPYEQYF.

This clonotype was seen at least ten times. J is TRBJ1-5 and V is TRBV6-1; D possibly corresponds to TRBD1 (6 bases). V lost 0 bases and J 8 bases, leaving 20 bases between the germline ends. CDR3 length: 17 amino acids. CDR1 is MNHNS and CDR2 is SASEGT in the germline V gene. The CDR3 spells CASSEALRIQGEKPQHF. In DNA form, the CDR3 reads TGTGCCAGCAGTGAAGCGCTTCGGATACAGGGAGAGAAGCCCCAGCATTTT.

Remarks on this clonotype: A clone one base away is much larger, so this may be a read error. V and J are TRBV7-3 and TRBJ2-7; the D call may be TRBD1 or TRBD2 (5 bases each). Germline V gene lookup returns CDR1 SGHTA and CDR2 FQGTGA. The CDR3 is 15 residues long. CDR3 sequence: CASSPPGRSSYDQYF. In DNA form, the CDR3 reads TGTGCCAGCAGCCCACCGGGACGGAGCTCCTACGATCAGTACTTC. The full variable domain, with the rest looked up from reference TRBV7-3 and TRBJ2-7, is GAGVSQTPSNKVTEKGKYVELRCDPISGHTALYWYRQSLGQGPEFLIYFQGTGAADDSGLPNDRFFAVRPEGSVSTLKIQRTERGDSAVYLCASSPPGRSSYDQYFGPGTRLTVT.

Comments on this clonotype: This may come from a read error, since a much larger clone is one base off. This chain joins TRBV27 and TRBJ2-7, with TRBD1 matching 7 bases. Germline V CDR1 and CDR2: MNHEY, SMNVEV (reference sequence). The ends lost 4 bases at V and 3 bases at J; junction bases unmatched: 12. CDR3 length equals 16 residues. For the CDR3, the DNA is TGTGCCAGCAGTTCATCCTTTGGGACAGCCCTCTACGAGCAGTACTTC. This translates into CASSSSFGTALYEQYF.

The chain carries TRBV7-9 and TRBJ1-1, with D tentatively TRBD1 (5 bases). The CDR3 extends over 13 amino acids. V was clipped by 6 bases and J by 1 base, with 9 bases between them. Per the germline V gene, CDR1 is SEHNR and CDR2 is FQNEAQ (reference sequence). CDR3 in amino acids: CASRTEANTEAFF. CDR3 coding DNA: TGTGCCAGCAGGACAGAGGCGAACACTGAAGCTTTCTTT.

The chain employs TRBV25-1 and TRBJ2-2; D is possibly TRBD1 or TRBD2 (5 bases each). From germline, CDR1 is MGHDK and CDR2 SYGVNS. Trimming stripped 1 base from V and 7 bases from J, with 10 bases between. The CDR3 sequence is 14 residues long. The CDR3 loop is CASSEWGSGGELFF. The CDR3 nucleotides read TGTGCCAGCAGTGAATGGGGGTCTGGCGGGGAGCTGTTTTTT.

The chain has TRBV19 and TRBJ2-2, with TRBD2 as a possible D gene (5 bases). The germline V and J ends were trimmed by 7 bases and 5 bases, with 17 bases remaining between them. This CDR3 comprises 15 residues. Germline loops: CDR1 LNHDA, CDR2 SQIVND (reference sequence). CDR3 in DNA: TGTGCCAGTACCGGGTCCGGGGTAGGAACCGGGGAGCTGTTTTTT. Protein product: CASTGSGVGTGELFF.

This chain joins TRBV11-3 and TRBJ2-1; the match to TRBD2 covers 9 bases. The CDR3 runs to 15 residues. The trim removed 4 bases at V and 2 bases at J, leaving 3 bases unmatched. Germline assignment: CDR1 SGHNT and CDR2 YENEEA. The CDR3 bases are TGTGCCAGCAGCTCCCGACTAGCGGCCTACAATGAGCAGTTCTTC. Amino acids: CASSSRLAAYNEQFF.

The V and J genes are TRBV6-5 and TRBJ2-3; TRBD2 matches at 8 bases. Germline-derived CDR1 and CDR2 are MNHEY and SVGAGI. The junction had 5 bases not matched to a gene; V was cut back by 2 bases and J by 1 base. CDR3 length equals 16 residues. In DNA, the CDR3 is TGTGCCAGCAGTTACAGGGCACTAGCGGGCACAGATACGCAGTATTTT. Translated: CASSYRALAGTDTQYF.

This clonotype was seen more than once but under ten times. The rearrangement links TRBV28 to TRBJ2-7; no clear D. Deletions cut 6 bases from V and 4 bases from J, with 10 bases between. The germline gives CDR1 MDHEN, CDR2 SYDVKM. The CDR3 length is 12 residues. CDR3 residues: CASRATEYEQYF. The CDR3 coding sequence is TGTGCCAGCAGAGCCACGGAATACGAGCAGTACTTC.

The table lists this clonotype with many counts. The chain combines TRBV6-5 with TRBJ2-5; TRBD1 is a possible D gene (5 bases). Trimming stripped 4 bases from V and 4 bases from J, with 13 bases between. From germline, CDR1 is MNHEY and CDR2 SVGAGI. This CDR3 comprises 14 residues. The CDR3 DNA reads TGTGCCAGCAGTTCGGCCAGGGTTGCAGAGACCCAGTACTTC. Protein product: CASSSARVAETQYF.

This clonotype was seen a few times. This chain uses TRBV7-2 with TRBJ1-1, with D unresolved. The CDR3 runs 14 residues. In germline, CDR1 is SGHTA, CDR2 FQGNSA. The V and J ends lost 1 base and 0 bases respectively, with 6 bases between them. CDR3 region: CASSLGWMNTEAFF. The DNA for the CDR3 is TGTGCCAGCAGCTTAGGTTGGATGAACACTGAAGCTTTCTTT.

This clonotype came up a few times. V is TRBV7-8 and J is TRBJ2-2; D remains unclear. V was cut by 3 bases and J by 4 bases, with 6 bases left in between. Germline V CDR1 and CDR2: SGHVS, FQNEAQ. The CDR3 extends over 13 amino acids. The CDR3 is CASSFLSTGELFF. The CDR3 DNA reads as TGTGCCAGCAGCTTTCTTAGCACCGGGGAGCTGTTTTTT.

This clonotype was detected ten times or more. This chain joins TRBV7-9 and TRBJ2-7; TRBD1 or TRBD2 may be the D gene (5 bases each). There are 15 residues in the CDR3. Germline V gene lookup returns CDR1 SEHNR and CDR2 FQNEAQ (reference sequence). Trimming cost V 2 bases and J 2 bases, with 13 bases left between them. The CDR3 region is CASSLLGRRTYEQYF. CDR3 coding DNA: TGTGCCAGCAGCTTATTGGGACGCCGAACCTACGAGCAGTACTTC.

The CDR3 spells CASSTGTGGYEQYF. The DNA for the CDR3 is TGCGCCAGCAGCACCGGGACAGGGGGCTACGAGCAGTACTTC. V usage is TRBV5-1 and J usage is TRBJ2-7, with 11 bases that match TRBD1. V lost 4 bases, J lost 3 bases, and 3 bases stayed unmatched. CDR1 and CDR2 (germline): SGHRS, YFSETQ. The CDR3 extends over 14 amino acids.

This clonotype was seen ten or more times. Here the CDR3 DNA reads TGTGCCAGCAGCTTACTTGCAGGAGCGAACACTGAAGCTTTCTTT. It codes for CASSLLAGANTEAFF. The chain combines TRBV7-9 with TRBJ1-1; D remains ambiguous. Trimming removed 2 bases from V and 1 base from J, with 11 bases in between. The germline V gene has CDR1 SEHNR and CDR2 FQNEAQ (reference sequence). The CDR3 consists of 15 residues. Variable domain in full (rest from reference TRBV7-9 and TRBJ1-1): DTGVSQNPRHKITKRGQNVTFRCDPISEHNRLYWYRQTLGQGPEFLTYFQNEAQLEKSRLLSDRFSAERPKGSFSTLEIQRTEQGDSAMYLCASSLLAGANTEAFFGQGTRLTVV.

This clonotype has just a few counts. The V gene is TRBV7-3, the J gene TRBJ1-1; D unclear. The CDR3 runs 11 residues. V shed 5 bases and J shed 4 bases, with 5 bases lying between them. The germline CDR1 and CDR2 sequences are SGHTA and FQGTGA. CDR3 DNA sequence: TGTGCCAGCAGCGCGGGCACTGAAGCTTTCTTT. It translates to CASSAGTEAFF.

This chain links TRBV6-6 with TRBJ2-1; the D gene is possibly TRBD2 (7 bases). The V and J ends lost 6 bases and 8 bases respectively, with 17 bases between them. Germline V gene data show CDR1 as MNHNY and CDR2 as SVGAGI (reference sequence). This CDR3 is built from 14 residues. CDR3 bases: TGTGCCAGCAGGGAGTGGGGGGGCCGTGATGAGCAGTTCTTC. Translating it yields CASREWGGRDEQFF.

This clonotype showed up many times. V gene TRBV19 combines with J gene TRBJ2-6, with D possibly being TRBD1 (6 bases). The CDR3 totals 16 residues. Germline-derived CDR1 and CDR2 are LNHDA and SQIVND (reference sequence). V lost 4 bases, J lost 1 base, and 11 bases lay in between. The CDR3 region is CASSNKDRSGANVLTF. The CDR3 region has the DNA TGTGCCAGTAGTAATAAAGACAGGTCTGGGGCCAACGTCCTGACTTTC.

This clonotype occurred many times. The chain has TRBV7-8 and TRBJ2-1; TRBD1 is a possible D gene (5 bases). This CDR3 is 14 amino acids long. V shed 1 base and J shed 9 bases, with 13 bases lying between them. Germline V lookup: CDR1 SGHVS, CDR2 FQNEAQ. The CDR3 coding sequence is TGTGCCAGCAGCTTAGGTAAGGGGATCGGTGAGCAGTTCTTC. Residues: CASSLGKGIGEQFF.

CDR3 amino acids: CASSLASRDRVYGYTF. DNA for the CDR3: TGTGCCAGCAGCTTAGCGTCAAGGGACAGGGTCTATGGCTACACCTTC. The chain links TRBV7-8 to TRBJ1-2; 9 bases agree with TRBD1. Trimming removed 0 bases from V and 4 bases from J; junction bases left unmatched: 6. The CDR3 totals 16 residues. Germline V gene data show CDR1 as SGHVS and CDR2 as FQNEAQ.

The CDR3 region is CASSQSPGDTEAFF. In DNA form, the CDR3 reads TGCGCCAGCAGCCAAAGTCCGGGGGACACTGAAGCTTTCTTT. V is TRBV4-1 and J is TRBJ1-1, with D possibly being TRBD1 (5 bases). Trimming left V 2 bases short and J 3 bases short, with 10 bases between. Germline-derived CDR1 and CDR2 are MGHRA and YSYEKL. The CDR3 consists of 14 residues.